Following are 9 T cell receptor beta chains from one sample sequenced in a study of T cell repertoires in ileal Crohn's disease. Assay: immunoSEQ multiplex PCR; the TCRdb copy retains only in-frame clones and omits some. There are approximately 12,000 clones in the sample; 70% to 80% occur only once, and 4.5% to 5.5% lies in the top ten. The sample was ileal tissue. The source is an adult with Crohn's disease.

V and J are TRBV6-1 and TRBJ2-7; D is possibly TRBD1 (6 bases). The CDR3 contains 13 residues. Germline assignment: CDR1 MNHNS and CDR2 SASEGT. Trimming took off 6 bases at V and 5 bases at J, with 14 bases between the two ends. For the CDR3, the DNA is TGTGCCAGCAGACCCACTGGGGACAACGAGCAGTACTTC. Translated, it gives CASRPTGDNEQYF.

The gene calls are TRBV13 and TRBJ1-6; 9 bases align to TRBD1. Germline values: CDR1 PRHDT, CDR2 FYEKMQ (reference sequence). J gave up 7 bases and V 5 bases, and 9 bases lay outside the gene matches. The CDR3 is 16 amino acids. This CDR3 reads CASSHHRQGVNSPLHF. In DNA, the CDR3 is TGTGCCAGCAGCCACCACCGACAGGGGGTAAATTCACCCCTCCACTTT.

This clone was recorded once. The V and J genes are TRBV2 and TRBJ2-1; D not certain. The length of the CDR3 is 13 residues. V was cut by 3 bases and J by 4 bases, with 7 bases left in between. Per the germline V gene, CDR1 is SNHLY and CDR2 is FYNNEI. CDR3 coding DNA: TGTGCCAGCAGTGAGCTCAGATACAATGAGCAGTTCTTC. It yields the protein CASSELRYNEQFF.

This clone has a handful of counts. The chain joins TRBV6-6 to TRBJ1-1; maybe TRBD1 (5 bases). Per the germline V gene, CDR1 is MNHNY and CDR2 is SVGAGI (reference sequence). Trimming left V 1 base short and J 3 bases short, with 12 bases between. This CDR3 is 15 amino acids long. For the CDR3, the DNA is TGTGCCAGCAGTTACTGGGGCAGGGCGGACACTGAAGCTTTCTTT. Its translation: CASSYWGRADTEAFF.

This chain connects TRBV10-3 to TRBJ2-7; D is uncertain. CDR1 is ENHRY, CDR2 SYGVKD, per germline. CDR3 length equals 14 residues. V was trimmed by 0 bases and J by 5 bases, leaving 11 bases between them. The CDR3 sequence is CAISESSTLDEQYF. As DNA, the CDR3 is TGTGCCATCAGTGAGTCCTCTACCCTTGACGAGCAGTACTTC.

The V call is TRBV15, the J call TRBJ1-1, with 7 bases fitting TRBD1. V was clipped by 4 bases and J by 0 bases; unmatched bases: 2. The CDR3 loop spans 14 amino acids. CDR1 and CDR2 (germline): LNHNV, YYDKDF (reference sequence). The CDR3, as DNA: TGTGCCACCAGCACGGGACAGATGAACACTGAAGCTTTCTTT. Translation gives CATSTGQMNTEAFF.

In its sample, this clone was seen a few times. V gene TRBV6-5 combines with J gene TRBJ1-1, with D perhaps TRBD1 (6 bases). The CDR3 loop spans 15 amino acids. V gave up 5 bases and J gave up 1 base, with 14 bases separating them. CDR1 MNHEY and CDR2 SVGAGI come from the germline V gene. CDR3 DNA sequence: TGTGCCAGCAGTCCCCTTGGCAGGGGGAACACTGAAGCTTTCTTT. It yields the protein CASSPLGRGNTEAFF.

The V and J genes are TRBV27 and TRBJ2-5; TRBD2 aligns across 7 bases. Near its end, the DNA agrees better with TRBJ2-7, so the J call may be wrong. Germline values: CDR1 MNHEY, CDR2 SMNVEV (reference sequence). The CDR3 runs 15 residues. CDR3 protein: CASSSPARGIYEQYF. The CDR3 bases are TGTGCCAGCAGTTCACCAGCGCGGGGGATCTACGAGCAGTACTTC.

This clone was counted a few times. J is TRBJ2-2 and V is TRBV6-6; D is ambiguous. Germline CDR1 and CDR2: MNHNY and SVGAGI (reference sequence). V lost 4 bases and J lost 7, with 7 bases in between. This CDR3 spans 12 amino acids. The CDR3 DNA reads as TGTGCCAGCAGTTCTTCCTTCGGGGAGCTGTTTTTT. Translated: CASSSSFGELFF.